A selection of T cell receptor beta chains follows, all from one sample in a study of shared clonotypes between healthy human individuals. Repertoires were generated with immunoSEQ multiplex PCR, while TCRdb's copy carries only in-frame clones and drops some. The sample lists under 700,000 clones, roughly 95% occurring once. Sequencing input: naive CD8+ T cells sorted from blood. These receptors all come from a woman in her twenties or thirties in good health. Each CDR3 is given with its conserved first and last residue. The D gene is left open where the match is weak. Some rows have no size entry. The others give once, few or many, or a class for an expanded clone.

cdr3_length clone_size j_call d_call v_call cdr3_aa cdr3_nt
14 . TRBJ1-5 . TRBV28 CASSSGGLYQPQHF TGTGCCAGCAGTTCGGGGGGCTTGTATCAGCCCCAGCATTTT
14 . TRBJ2-7 TRBD2 TRBV5-4 CASSQGLVTYEQYF TGTGCCAGCAGCCAGGGACTAGTCACCTACGAGCAGTACTTC
15 . TRBJ2-7 TRBD1 TRBV13 CASGTGTGGPYEQYF TGTGCCAGCGGGACTGGGACAGGGGGTCCTTACGAGCAGTACTTC
14 . TRBJ2-5 TRBD2 TRBV27 CASSSLAGEETQYF TGTGCCAGCAGTTCCTTGGCGGGGGAGGAGACCCAGTACTTC
17 . TRBJ1-1 TRBD1 TRBV13 CASSPTGTGGLNTEAFF TGTGCCAGCAGCCCAACCGGGACAGGGGGCCTGAACACTGAAGCTTTCTTT
22 . TRBJ2-7 TRBD2 TRBV4-1 CARRGERGVQTGLAGDKYEQYF TGCGCCAGGAGGGGCGAAAGGGGGGTTCAGACGGGACTAGCGGGAGACAAGTACGAGCAGTACTTC
15 . TRBJ2-5 . TRBV7-8 CASSLATAAGETQYF TGTGCCAGCAGCTTAGCCACAGCAGCCGGGGAGACCCAGTACTTC
18 . TRBJ2-5 TRBD1 TRBV4-1 CASSQVWMGQTLQETQYF TGCGCCAGCAGCCAAGTTTGGATGGGACAGACGCTCCAAGAGACCCAGTACTTC
15 once TRBJ1-2 TRBD1 TRBV13 CASSLGGGTGEGYTF TGTGCCAGCAGCTTGGGGGGCGGGACAGGGGAAGGCTACACCTTC
17 . TRBJ1-5 TRBD1 TRBV28 CASSLGLTGGVNQPQHF TGTGCCAGCAGTTTAGGCCTTACAGGGGGCGTCAATCAGCCCCAGCATTTT
13 . TRBJ2-7 TRBD2 TRBV27 CATKRGTSYEQYF TGTGCCACCAAAAGGGGGACTAGCTACGAGCAGTACTTC
12 . TRBJ2-7 . TRBV7-9 CASSFEGTEQYF TGTGCCAGCAGCTTCGAGGGTACCGAGCAGTACTTC
15 . TRBJ2-7 . TRBV11-2 CASSLGTGSVYEQYF TGTGCCAGCAGCTTAGGGACCGGGTCAGTCTACGAGCAGTACTTC
20 . TRBJ2-7 TRBD1 TRBV28 CASSLSYRGLTVTSTYEQYF TGTGCCAGCAGTTTATCCTACAGGGGGCTGACTGTGACCTCTACCTACGAGCAGTACTTC
16 . TRBJ2-5 TRBD2 TRBV7-9 CASSLLLAGGGETQYF TGTGCCAGCAGCTTACTCCTAGCGGGAGGCGGAGAGACCCAGTACTTC
13 . TRBJ2-7 TRBD2 TRBV28 CAVGSGGPYEQYF TGTGCCGTTGGATCGGGAGGGCCCTACGAGCAGTACTTC
14 . TRBJ1-2 . TRBV29-1 CSVEDWNRLDGYTF TGCAGCGTTGAAGATTGGAACAGGCTCGATGGCTACACCTTC
15 once TRBJ1-2 . TRBV5-5 CASSLSWGADYGYTF TGTGCCAGCAGCTTGAGCTGGGGCGCTGACTATGGCTACACCTTC
15 . TRBJ2-7 . TRBV7-2 CASSSGVGIYYEQYF TGTGCCAGCAGCTCAGGGGTCGGTATTTACTACGAGCAGTACTTC
16 . TRBJ1-6 . TRBV28 CASSFPGEGRNSPLHF TGTGCCAGCAGTTTCCCCGGGGAGGGACGTAATTCACCCCTCCACTTT
15 . TRBJ1-2 TRBD1 TRBV7-9 CASSWVGGAEGGYTF TGTGCCAGCAGCTGGGTAGGGGGCGCGGAAGGTGGCTACACCTTC
10 few TRBJ2-7 . TRBV20-1 CSAKGTEQYF TGCAGTGCGAAGGGTACGGAGCAGTACTTC
15 . TRBJ2-1 TRBD1 TRBV6-5 CASSYSGDRVNEQFF TGTGCCAGCAGTTACTCGGGGGACAGGGTTAATGAGCAGTTCTTC
15 . TRBJ2-1 TRBD2 TRBV28 CASRELGLAGNEQFF TGTGCCAGCAGAGAACTCGGACTAGCGGGCAATGAGCAGTTCTTC
15 once TRBJ2-1 TRBD2 TRBV27 CASSWGLAGYNEQFF TGTGCCAGCAGTTGGGGACTAGCGGGATACAATGAGCAGTTCTTC
13 . TRBJ2-7 . TRBV6-1 CASSEGRFYEQYF TGTGCCAGCAGTGAGGGCAGATTCTACGAGCAGTACTTC
14 . TRBJ1-1 . TRBV27 CASSRVGGGTEAFF TGTGCCAGCAGTCGCGTGGGGGGTGGCACTGAAGCTTTCTTT
13 . TRBJ2-2 TRBD1 TRBV29-1 CSAVQGSTGELFF TGCAGCGCCGTACAGGGGTCCACCGGGGAGCTGTTTTTT
17 . TRBJ2-3 TRBD2 TRBV28 CASSPLRLAGEKNTQYF TGTGCCAGCAGTCCCCTCCGACTAGCGGGGGAAAAAAATACGCAGTATTTT
14 . TRBJ2-7 . TRBV28 CASSLGGWSNEQYF TGTGCCAGCAGTTTAGGCGGGTGGTCCAACGAGCAGTACTTC
15 . TRBJ1-2 . TRBV19 CASSIDQGINYGYTF TGTGCCAGTAGTATAGATCAGGGAATCAACTATGGCTACACCTTC
14 . TRBJ2-7 TRBD2 TRBV7-9 CASSSNLAEKEQYF TGTGCCAGCAGCTCCAACCTAGCGGAAAAAGAGCAGTACTTC
12 . TRBJ2-7 TRBD1 TRBV30 CAWEPGQYEQYF TGTGCCTGGGAGCCGGGACAGTACGAGCAGTACTTC
17 . TRBJ2-7 TRBD2 TRBV27 CASSLILAGGKSYEQYF TGTGCCAGCAGTTTAATCCTAGCGGGAGGCAAATCCTACGAGCAGTACTTC
17 . TRBJ1-3 . TRBV7-9 CASSLAGDSDSGNTIYF TGTGCCAGCAGCTTAGCGGGGGACTCAGACTCTGGAAACACCATATATTTT
14 . TRBJ1-2 . TRBV13 CASSATGMGYGYTF TGTGCCAGCAGCGCCACAGGGATGGGCTATGGCTACACCTTC
11 . TRBJ2-1 . TRBV20-1 CSATQGNEQFF TGCAGTGCTACCCAGGGAAATGAGCAGTTCTTC
16 . TRBJ2-1 TRBD2 TRBV9 CASSVGTSGSGYEQFF TGTGCCAGCAGCGTAGGGACTAGCGGGAGCGGGTATGAGCAGTTCTTC
17 once TRBJ2-6 TRBD1 TRBV27 CASSKGQGAPGANVLTF TGTGCCAGCAGTAAGGGACAGGGGGCCCCTGGGGCCAACGTCCTGACTTTC
14 . TRBJ1-2 TRBD1 TRBV28 CASSSPGGEGGYTF TGTGCCAGCAGTTCCCCAGGGGGCGAGGGCGGCTACACCTTC
19 . TRBJ2-5 . TRBV28 CASSLGTTIPARGQETQYF TGTGCCAGCAGTTTGGGTACGACTATTCCAGCGCGTGGCCAAGAGACCCAGTACTTC
13 . TRBJ2-7 TRBD2 TRBV29-1 CSVSTSGSYEQYF TGCAGCGTTAGCACTAGCGGGAGCTACGAGCAGTACTTC